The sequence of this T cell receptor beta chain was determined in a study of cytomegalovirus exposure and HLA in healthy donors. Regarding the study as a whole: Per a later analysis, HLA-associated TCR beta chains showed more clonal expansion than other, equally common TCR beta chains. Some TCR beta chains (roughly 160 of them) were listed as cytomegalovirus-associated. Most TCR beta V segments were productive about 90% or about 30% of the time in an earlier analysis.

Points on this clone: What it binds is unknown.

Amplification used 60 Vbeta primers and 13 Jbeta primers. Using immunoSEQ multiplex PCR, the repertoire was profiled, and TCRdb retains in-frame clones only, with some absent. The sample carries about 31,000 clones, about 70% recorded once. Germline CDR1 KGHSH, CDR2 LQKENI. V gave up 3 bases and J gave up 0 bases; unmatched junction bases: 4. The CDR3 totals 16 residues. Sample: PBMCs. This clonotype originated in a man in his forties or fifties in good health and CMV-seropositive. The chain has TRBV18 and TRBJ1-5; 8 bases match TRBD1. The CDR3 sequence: CASSPTGDHSNQPQHF. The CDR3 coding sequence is TGTGCCAGCTCACCGACAGGGGACCATAGCAATCAGCCCCAGCATTTT.